The 5 T cell receptor beta chains reported below all come from one sample, sequenced in a study of cytomegalovirus exposure and HLA in healthy donors. Clones were sequenced by immunoSEQ multiplex PCR, and TCRdb holds only the in-frame ones, with some missing. Of about 150,000 clones in the sample, roughly 84% were seen once. The specimen sequenced was PBMCs. These receptor sequences come from a human donor in good health.

The chain combines TRBV11-3 with TRBJ2-1; D gene unclear. Trimming left V 4 bases short and J 5 bases short, with 3 bases between. CDR1 is SGHNT, CDR2 YENEEA, per germline. The CDR3 runs to 11 residues. CDR3 DNA sequence: TGTGCCAGCAGCTCAGACAATGAGCAGTTCTTC. This gives the protein CASSSDNEQFF.

The rearrangement joins TRBV15 to TRBJ2-7; 8 bases match TRBD1. V was pared by 2 bases and J by 5 bases, with 8 bases of the junction left unmatched. Germline V lookup: CDR1 LNHNV, CDR2 YYDKDF (reference sequence). The CDR3 is 15 residues long. The CDR3 nucleotides are TGTGCCACCAGCAGATCCGGACAGGGTGTCCACGAGCAGTACTTC. Amino acid sequence: CATSRSGQGVHEQYF.

In nucleotides, the CDR3 is TGTGCCAGCAGTTTAAGACAGCCGATAGAGCGGGAGGGCCCCTACAATGAGCAGTTCTTC. It yields the protein CASSLRQPIEREGPYNEQFF. J is TRBJ2-1 and V is TRBV28, with 10 nucleotides matching TRBD2. CDR1 and CDR2 from the germline V gene are MDHEN and SYDVKM. The CDR3 sequence is 20 residues long. The V segment lost 2 bases and the J segment 2 bases; nucleotides outside the gene matches: 15.

This sequence joins TRBV15 and TRBJ1-1; D perhaps matches TRBD1 (5 bases). The length of the CDR3 is 15 residues. V shed 0 bases and J shed 3 bases, with 11 bases lying between them. Germline CDR1 and CDR2: LNHNV and YYDKDF (reference sequence). The CDR3 here is CATSRDNSRDTEAFF. CDR3 sequence (DNA): TGTGCCACCAGCAGAGATAACAGCAGGGACACTGAAGCTTTCTTT.

The chain employs TRBV6-1 and TRBJ1-1; D is unclear. The CDR3 spans 13 residues. The V gene lost 4 bases and the J gene lost 8 bases, with 14 bases spanning the gap. The germline V gene has CDR1 MNHNS and CDR2 SASEGT. This CDR3 reads CASSGRTVYEAFF. The CDR3, as DNA: TGTGCCAGCAGTGGGAGGACTGTATACGAAGCTTTCTTT.